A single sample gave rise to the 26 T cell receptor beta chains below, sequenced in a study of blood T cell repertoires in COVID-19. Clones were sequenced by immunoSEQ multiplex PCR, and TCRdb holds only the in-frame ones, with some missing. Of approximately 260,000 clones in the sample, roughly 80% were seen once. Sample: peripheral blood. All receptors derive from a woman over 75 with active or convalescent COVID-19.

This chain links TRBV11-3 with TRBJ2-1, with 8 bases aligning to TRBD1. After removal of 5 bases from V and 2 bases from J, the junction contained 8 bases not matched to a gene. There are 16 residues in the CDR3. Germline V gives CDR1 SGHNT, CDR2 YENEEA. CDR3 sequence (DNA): TGTGCCAGCAGCCCTCTCGGGACAGGCCCCTACAATGAGCAGTTCTTC. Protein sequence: CASSPLGTGPYNEQFF.

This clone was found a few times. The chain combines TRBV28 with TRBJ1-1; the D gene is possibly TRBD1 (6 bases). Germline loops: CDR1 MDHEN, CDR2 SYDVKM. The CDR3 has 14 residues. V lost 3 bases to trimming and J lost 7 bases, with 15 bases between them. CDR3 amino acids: CASSLRRGANEAFF. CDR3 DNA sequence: TGTGCCAGCAGTTTGCGGCGGGGGGCTAATGAAGCTTTCTTT. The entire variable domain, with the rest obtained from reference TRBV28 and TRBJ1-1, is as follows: DVKVTQSSRYLVKRTGEKVFLECVQDMDHENMFWYRQDPGLGLRLIYFSYDVKMKEKGDIPEGYSVSREKKERFSLILESASTNQTSMYLCASSLRRGANEAFFGQGTRLTVV.

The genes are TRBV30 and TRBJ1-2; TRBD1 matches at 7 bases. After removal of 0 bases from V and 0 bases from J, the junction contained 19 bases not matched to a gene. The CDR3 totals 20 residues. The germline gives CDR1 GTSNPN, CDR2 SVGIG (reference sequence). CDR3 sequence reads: CAWSVKGALSTGPANYGYTF. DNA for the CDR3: TGTGCCTGGAGTGTAAAGGGGGCCCTCTCTACTGGCCCTGCTAACTATGGCTACACCTTC.

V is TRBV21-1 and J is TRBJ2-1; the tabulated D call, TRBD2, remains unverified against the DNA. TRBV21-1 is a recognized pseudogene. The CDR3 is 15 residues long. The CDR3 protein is CASSKEADSYNEQFF. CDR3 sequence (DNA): TGTGCCAGCAGCAAAGAGGCGGACTCCTACAATGAGCAGTTCTTC.

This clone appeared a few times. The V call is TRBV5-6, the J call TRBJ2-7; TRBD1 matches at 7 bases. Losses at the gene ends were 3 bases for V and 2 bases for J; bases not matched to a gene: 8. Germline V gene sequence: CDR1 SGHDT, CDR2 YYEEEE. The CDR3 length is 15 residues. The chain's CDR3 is CASSWRQGRTYEQYF. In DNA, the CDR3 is TGTGCCAGCAGCTGGAGACAGGGACGGACCTACGAGCAGTACTTC.

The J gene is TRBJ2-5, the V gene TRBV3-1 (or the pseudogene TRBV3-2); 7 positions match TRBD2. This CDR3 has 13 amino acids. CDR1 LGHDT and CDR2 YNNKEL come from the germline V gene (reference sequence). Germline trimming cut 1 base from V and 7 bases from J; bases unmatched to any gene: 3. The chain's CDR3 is CASSQGTRGTQYF. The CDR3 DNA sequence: TGTGCCAGCAGCCAAGGGACTAGGGGGACCCAGTACTTC.

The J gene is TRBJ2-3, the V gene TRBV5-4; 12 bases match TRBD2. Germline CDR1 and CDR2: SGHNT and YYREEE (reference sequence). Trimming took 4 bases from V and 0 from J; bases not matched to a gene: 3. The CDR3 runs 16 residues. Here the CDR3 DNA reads TGTGCCAGCAGCCACCTAGCGGGGGGGAGCACAGATACGCAGTATTTT. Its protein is CASSHLAGGSTDTQYF.

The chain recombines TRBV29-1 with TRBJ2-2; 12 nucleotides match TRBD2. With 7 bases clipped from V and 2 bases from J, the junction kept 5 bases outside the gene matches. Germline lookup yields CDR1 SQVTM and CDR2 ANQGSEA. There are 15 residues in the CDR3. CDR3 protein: CSAGLAGRNTGELFF. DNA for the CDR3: TGCAGCGCCGGACTAGCGGGGAGAAACACCGGGGAGCTGTTTTTT.

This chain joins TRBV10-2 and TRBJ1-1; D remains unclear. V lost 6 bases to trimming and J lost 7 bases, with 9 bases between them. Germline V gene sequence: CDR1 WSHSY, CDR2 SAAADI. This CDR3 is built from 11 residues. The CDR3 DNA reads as TGCGCCAGCAGGCATGAGGGTGAAGCTTTCTTT. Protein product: CASRHEGEAFF.

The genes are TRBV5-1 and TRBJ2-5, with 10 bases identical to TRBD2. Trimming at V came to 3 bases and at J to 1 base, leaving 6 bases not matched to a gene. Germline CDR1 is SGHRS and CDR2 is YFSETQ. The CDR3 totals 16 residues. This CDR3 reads CASSWGIAGGQETQYF. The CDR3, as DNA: TGCGCCAGCAGCTGGGGGATAGCGGGGGGCCAAGAGACCCAGTACTTC.

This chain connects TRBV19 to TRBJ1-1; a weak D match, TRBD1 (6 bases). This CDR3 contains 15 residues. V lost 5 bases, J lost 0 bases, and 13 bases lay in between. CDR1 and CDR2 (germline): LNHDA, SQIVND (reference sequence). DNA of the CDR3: TGTGCCAGTAGTGACGGACAGATCATGAACACTGAAGCTTTCTTT. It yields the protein CASSDGQIMNTEAFF. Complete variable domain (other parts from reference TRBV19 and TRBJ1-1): DGGITQSPKYLFRKEGQNVTLSCEQNLNHDAMYWYRQDPGQGLRLIYYSQIVNDFQKGDIAEGYSVSREKKESFPLTVTSAQKNPTAFYLCASSDGQIMNTEAFFGQGTRLTVV.

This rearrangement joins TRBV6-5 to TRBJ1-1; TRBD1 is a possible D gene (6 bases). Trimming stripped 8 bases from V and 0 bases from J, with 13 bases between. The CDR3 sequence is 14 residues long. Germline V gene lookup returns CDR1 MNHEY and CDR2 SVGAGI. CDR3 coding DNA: TGTGCCAGCCGGGGGGCGGTAGTGAACACTGAAGCTTTCTTT. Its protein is CASRGAVVNTEAFF.

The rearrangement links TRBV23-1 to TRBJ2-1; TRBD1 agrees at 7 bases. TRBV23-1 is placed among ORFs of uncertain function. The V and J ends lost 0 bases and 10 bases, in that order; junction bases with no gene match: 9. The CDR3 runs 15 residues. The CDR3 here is CASSQSFSRGQEQFF. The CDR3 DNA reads TGCGCCAGCAGTCAATCTTTTTCGAGGGGGCAAGAGCAGTTCTTC.

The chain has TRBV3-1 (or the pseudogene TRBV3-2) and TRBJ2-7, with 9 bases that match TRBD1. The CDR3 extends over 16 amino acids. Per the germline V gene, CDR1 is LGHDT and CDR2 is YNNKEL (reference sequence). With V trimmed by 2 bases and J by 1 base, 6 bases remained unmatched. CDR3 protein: CASSQLDRGSSYEQYF. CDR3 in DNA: TGTGCCAGCAGCCAACTGGACAGGGGTTCATCCTACGAGCAGTACTTC.

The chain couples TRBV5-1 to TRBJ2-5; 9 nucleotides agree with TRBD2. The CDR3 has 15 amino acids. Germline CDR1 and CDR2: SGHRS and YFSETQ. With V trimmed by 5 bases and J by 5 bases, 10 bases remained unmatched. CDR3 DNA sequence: TGCGCCAGCAGGCGGGGGGGTCCCGGGTTTGAGACCCAGTACTTC. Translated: CASRRGGPGFETQYF.

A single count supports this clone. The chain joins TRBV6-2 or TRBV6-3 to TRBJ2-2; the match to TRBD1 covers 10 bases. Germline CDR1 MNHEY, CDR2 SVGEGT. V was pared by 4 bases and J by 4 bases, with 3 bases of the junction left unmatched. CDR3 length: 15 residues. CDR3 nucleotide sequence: TGTGCCAGCAGTTCCGGACAGGGGGTCACCGGGGAGCTGTTTTTT. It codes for CASSSGQGVTGELFF.

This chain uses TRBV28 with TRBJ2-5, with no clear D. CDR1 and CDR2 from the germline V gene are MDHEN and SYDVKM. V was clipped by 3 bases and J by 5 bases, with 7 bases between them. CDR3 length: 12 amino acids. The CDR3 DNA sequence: TGTGCCAGCAGTTTCGCTAGGGAGACCCAGTACTTC. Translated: CASSFARETQYF.

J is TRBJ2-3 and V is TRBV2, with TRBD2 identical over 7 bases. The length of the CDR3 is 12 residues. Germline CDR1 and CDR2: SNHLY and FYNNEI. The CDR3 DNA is TGTGCAACCCGGGACTACACAGATACGCAGTATTTT. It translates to CATRDYTDTQYF.

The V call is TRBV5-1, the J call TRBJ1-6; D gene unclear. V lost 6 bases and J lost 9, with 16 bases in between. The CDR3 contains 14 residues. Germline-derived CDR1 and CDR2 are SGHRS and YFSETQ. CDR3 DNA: TGCGCCAGCACCGCGGGCCCCGAGGGTTCACCCCTCCACTTT. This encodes CASTAGPEGSPLHF.

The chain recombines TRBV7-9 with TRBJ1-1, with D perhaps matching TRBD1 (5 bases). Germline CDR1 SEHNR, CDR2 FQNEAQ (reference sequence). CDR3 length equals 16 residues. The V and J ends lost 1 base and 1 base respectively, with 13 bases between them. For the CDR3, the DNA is TGTGCCAGCAGCTTAGAGGTCGGGGGAGCGAACACTGAAGCTTTCTTT. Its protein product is CASSLEVGGANTEAFF. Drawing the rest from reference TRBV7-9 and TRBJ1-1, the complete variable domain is DTGVSQNPRHKITKRGQNVTFRCDPISEHNRLYWYRQTLGQGPEFLTYFQNEAQLEKSRLLSDRFSAERPKGSFSTLEIQRTEQGDSAMYLCASSLEVGGANTEAFFGQGTRLTVV.

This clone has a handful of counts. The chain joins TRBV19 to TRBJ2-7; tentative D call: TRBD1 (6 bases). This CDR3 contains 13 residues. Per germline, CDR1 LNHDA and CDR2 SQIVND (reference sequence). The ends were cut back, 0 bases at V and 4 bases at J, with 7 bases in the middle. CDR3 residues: CASSIDGQYEQYF. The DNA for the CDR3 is TGTGCCAGTAGTATAGACGGACAGTACGAGCAGTACTTC.

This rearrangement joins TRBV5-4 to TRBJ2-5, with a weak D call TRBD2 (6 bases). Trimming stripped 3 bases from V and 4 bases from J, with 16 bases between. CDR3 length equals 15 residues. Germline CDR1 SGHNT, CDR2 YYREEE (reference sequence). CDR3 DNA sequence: TGTGCCAGCAGCTCGGCTAGCGAGCCTATAGAGACCCAGTACTTC. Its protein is CASSSASEPIETQYF.

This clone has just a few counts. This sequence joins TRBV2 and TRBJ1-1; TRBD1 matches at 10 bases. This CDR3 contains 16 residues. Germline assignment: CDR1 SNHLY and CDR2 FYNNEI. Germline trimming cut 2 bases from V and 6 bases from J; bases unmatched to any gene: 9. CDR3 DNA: TGTGCCAGCAGTGAAAAGGGACAGGGGTCGGGGGCTGAAGCTTTCTTT. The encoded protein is CASSEKGQGSGAEAFF.

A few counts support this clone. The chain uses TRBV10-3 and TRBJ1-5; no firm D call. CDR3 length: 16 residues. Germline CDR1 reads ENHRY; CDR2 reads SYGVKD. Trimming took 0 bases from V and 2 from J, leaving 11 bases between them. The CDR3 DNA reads TGTGCCATCAGTGAGTCGAAGTCAGGCGGCAATCAGCCCCAGCATTTT. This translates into CAISESKSGGNQPQHF.

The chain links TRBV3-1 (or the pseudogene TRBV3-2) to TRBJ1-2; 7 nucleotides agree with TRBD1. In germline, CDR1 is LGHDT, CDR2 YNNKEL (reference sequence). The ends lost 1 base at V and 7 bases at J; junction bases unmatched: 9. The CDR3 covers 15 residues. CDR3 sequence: CASSQVDRVVGGYTF. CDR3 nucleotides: TGTGCCAGCAGCCAAGTTGACAGGGTTGTAGGTGGCTACACCTTC.

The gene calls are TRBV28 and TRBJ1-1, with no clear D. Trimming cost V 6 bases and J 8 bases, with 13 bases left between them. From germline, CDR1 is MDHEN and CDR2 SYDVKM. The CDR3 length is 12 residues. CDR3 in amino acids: CASSLQPREAFF. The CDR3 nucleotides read TGTGCCAGCAGCCTTCAGCCCAGGGAAGCTTTCTTT.